These 8 T cell receptor beta chains originate from one sample sequenced in a study of T cell responses to AZD1222 COVID-19 vaccine (dated by TCRdb to about 2021). The protocol used for the library was the immunoSEQ multiplex PCR assay. The table was pulled from immuneACCESS by TCRdb, which kept in-frame rearrangements only. Such tables lose some clones; where checked, under half of the loss comes from unresolved V genes, and the rest has no known cause. Present in this sample are tens of thousands of clones, 88% of which were seen just once. The ten largest account for about a tenth of the sample. Interpreted using the paper, the time point label stands for: baseline before first vaccination. This specimen's treatment or condition label, per the study, means: meningococcal conjugate vaccine given as trial control. Material: peripheral blood, obtained on day 0 of MenACWY control vaccination. All receptors derive from an adult in good health.

The chain employs TRBV2 and TRBJ2-7, with D perhaps TRBD1 (6 bases). Between the trimmed V and J ends, which lost 5 bases and 6 bases, there was a span of 14 bases. CDR3 length equals 13 residues. Germline V gene lookup returns CDR1 SNHLY and CDR2 FYNNEI. The CDR3 DNA follows: TGTGCCAGCAGTTATACAGGGAACGGCGAGCAGTACTTC. Protein sequence: CASSYTGNGEQYF.

This clone was observed a few times. The chain is built from TRBV30 and TRBJ1-6, with unresolved D. Trimming stripped 6 bases from V and 6 bases from J, with 9 bases between. Germline V gives CDR1 GTSNPN, CDR2 SVGIG (reference sequence). The length of the CDR3 is 12 residues. In DNA, the CDR3 is TGTGCCTGTGGACCCGTTAATTCACCCCTCCACTTT. This codes for CACGPVNSPLHF. Full variable domain (missing parts from reference TRBV30 and TRBJ1-6): SQTIHQWPATLVQPVGSPLSLECTVEGTSNPNLYWYRQAAGRGLQLLFYSVGIGQISSEVPQNLSASRPQDRQFILSSKKLLLSDSGFYLCACGPVNSPLHFGNGTRLTVT.

A single count supports this clone. The chain carries TRBV7-9 and TRBJ1-4; perhaps TRBD1 as D (5 bases). V was shortened by 5 bases and J by 8 bases, with 12 bases between the two germline ends. CDR1 is SEHNR and CDR2 is FQNEAQ in the germline V gene (reference sequence). This CDR3 contains 13 residues. CDR3 protein: CASSPGTREKLFF. CDR3 DNA: TGTGCCAGCAGCCCCGGGACCCGAGAAAAACTGTTTTTT.

The chain has TRBV29-1 and TRBJ2-5; TRBD1 is a possible D gene (6 bases). This CDR3 has 14 residues. V was cut by 4 bases and J by 5 bases, with 17 bases left in between. Germline CDR1 is SQVTM and CDR2 is ANQGSEA. CDR3 nucleotides: TGCAGCGTTGGGGGTGGCGGACAGTTGGAGACCCAGTACTTC. Translated: CSVGGGGQLETQYF.

The chain couples TRBV4-3 to TRBJ2-5; D may match TRBD1 or TRBD2 (5 bases each). This CDR3 is 17 amino acids long. Germline V gene lookup returns CDR1 LGHNA and CDR2 YSLEER. Trimming cost V 0 bases and J 5 bases, with 19 bases left between them. The DNA for the CDR3 is TGCGCCAGCAGCCAAGATCTCATTGGTGGGGGTAGGGAGACCCAGTACTTC. Its protein is CASSQDLIGGGRETQYF.

The chain employs TRBV6-5 and TRBJ2-2, with 7 bases lining up with TRBD2. The CDR3 is 16 amino acids. V shed 4 bases, J shed 3 bases, and the junction held 8 bases outside the gene matches. Germline lookup yields CDR1 MNHEY and CDR2 SVGAGI. CDR3: CASSFLGGVDTGELFF. Written as DNA, the CDR3 is TGTGCCAGCAGTTTTCTGGGAGGGGTTGACACCGGGGAGCTGTTTTTT.

This sequence joins TRBV5-5 and TRBJ2-5; TRBD2 matches 9 bases. CDR3 length equals 18 residues. From germline, CDR1 is SGHKS and CDR2 YYEKEE (reference sequence). With V trimmed by 1 base and J by 3 bases, 13 bases remained unmatched. The DNA for the CDR3 is TGTGCCAGCAGCTTGAAGAGTCTAGCGGGGAGAAGTGAAGAGACCCAGTACTTC. Translated: CASSLKSLAGRSEETQYF.

V and J are TRBV7-2 and TRBJ2-1; D is unresolved. This CDR3 is built from 15 residues. The germline gives CDR1 SGHTA, CDR2 FQGNSA. V gave up 5 bases and J gave up 0 bases, with 11 bases separating them. The CDR3 loop reads CASSRDSSSYNEQFF. Here the CDR3 DNA reads TGTGCCAGCAGCCGCGACTCGAGCTCCTACAATGAGCAGTTCTTC. Using reference TRBV7-2 and TRBJ2-1 for the parts outside the CDR3, the full variable domain is GAGVSQSPSNKVTEKGKDVELRCDPISGHTALYWYRQSLGQGLEFLIYFQGNSAPDKSGLPSDRFSAERTGGSVSTLTIQRTQQEDSAVYLCASSRDSSSYNEQFFGPGTRLTVL.